This TCR beta chain originates from a study of Tregs in tolerant kidney transplant recipients. Some clones are missing from TCRdb's copy, which holds only in-frame ones; the method was immunoSEQ multiplex PCR. The specimen's table records about 15,000 clones. Germline V gene sequence: CDR1 SGHRS, CDR2 YFSETQ. The ends lost 0 bases at V and 7 bases at J; junction bases unmatched: 13. The CDR3 has 18 amino acids. Mixed chimerism was transient after nonmyeloablative marrow transplants from related graft donors. Thawed PBMCs were FACS-sorted into unstimulated CD4+CD25+CD127- regulatory T cells, CD4+CD25- non-regulatory cells, CD4 and CD8 cells. Study observations and caveats: Some patients' samples used different primers over time, so nucleotide sequences weren't comparable. The small number of patients limits these findings pending further validation.

Turning to this clone: The antigen is unknown. Read sequence stops 3 residues before the CDR3 end, and the germline J gene provides the missing end.

The chain uses TRBV5-1 and TRBJ1-4, with 9 nucleotides matching TRBD1. The input for sequencing was CD4+ T cells from blood (PBMCs), taken 12 months after the transplant. The clonotype originates from a human patient who received a combined kidney and bone marrow transplant. Some of these T cells may belong to the graft donor. The CDR3 protein is CASSLGGTGRRGSEKLFF. The CDR3 bases that were read are TGCGCCAGCAGCTTGGGCGGGACAGGGAGGAGAGGATCTGAAAAA.